This T cell receptor beta chain was identified in a study of blood T cell repertoires in COVID-19. About the research overall: Material from acute and convalescent COVID-19 was sourced from the United States, Italy and Spain.

Deletions cut 0 bases from V and 8 bases from J, with 19 bases between. This CDR3 has 15 amino acids. The V gene's germline CDR1 is GTSNPN and CDR2 SVGIG (reference sequence). Residents of approximately 25 US areas, aged about 18 to 100 years, made up the participants. Within 2 weeks of study entry, exposed participants had contacted a PCR-confirmed or clinician-diagnosed COVID-19 case. This table comes from immunoSEQ multiplex PCR, and its TCRdb copy is limited to in-frame clones, with some not included. The sample includes about 320,000 clones, approximately 81% seen only once; the top ten take about 2%.

What was sequenced was PBMCs or T cells enriched from blood (not recorded which). This TCR was recovered from a woman under 40 who had been exposed to COVID-19. The V and J genes are TRBV30 and TRBJ1-2; possible D gene TRBD1, 6 bases. CDR3 DNA sequence: TGTGCCTGGAGTGTTCTCCCAGTGGGGGCGCGAGGCTACACCTTC. This codes for CAWSVLPVGARGYTF.